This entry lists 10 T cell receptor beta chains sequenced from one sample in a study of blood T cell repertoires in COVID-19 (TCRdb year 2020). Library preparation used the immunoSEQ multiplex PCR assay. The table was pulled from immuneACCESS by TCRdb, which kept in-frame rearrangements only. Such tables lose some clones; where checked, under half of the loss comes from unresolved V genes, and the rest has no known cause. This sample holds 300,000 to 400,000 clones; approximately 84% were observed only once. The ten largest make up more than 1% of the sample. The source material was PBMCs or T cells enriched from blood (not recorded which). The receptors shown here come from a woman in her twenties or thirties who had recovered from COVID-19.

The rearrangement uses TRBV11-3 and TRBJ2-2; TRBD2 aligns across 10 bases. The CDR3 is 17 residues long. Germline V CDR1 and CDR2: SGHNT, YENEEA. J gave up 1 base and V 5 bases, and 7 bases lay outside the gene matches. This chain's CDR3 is CASSLTLAGGNTGELFF. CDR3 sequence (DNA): TGTGCCAGCAGCCTCACCTTAGCGGGGGGGAACACCGGGGAGCTGTTTTTT.

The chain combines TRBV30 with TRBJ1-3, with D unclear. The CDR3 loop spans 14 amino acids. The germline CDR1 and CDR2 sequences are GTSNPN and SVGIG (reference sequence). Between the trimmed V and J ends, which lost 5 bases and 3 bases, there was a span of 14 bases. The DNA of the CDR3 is TGTGCCTGGCGGCGAGGTTACGGTGGAAACACCATATATTTT. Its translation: CAWRRGYGGNTIYF.

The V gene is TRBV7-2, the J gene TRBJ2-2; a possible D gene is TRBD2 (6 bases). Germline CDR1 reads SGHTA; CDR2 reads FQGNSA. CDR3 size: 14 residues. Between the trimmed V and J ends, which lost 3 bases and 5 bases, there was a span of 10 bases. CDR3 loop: CASSFWGGTGELFF. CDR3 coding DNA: TGTGCCAGCAGCTTTTGGGGAGGTACCGGGGAGCTGTTTTTT.

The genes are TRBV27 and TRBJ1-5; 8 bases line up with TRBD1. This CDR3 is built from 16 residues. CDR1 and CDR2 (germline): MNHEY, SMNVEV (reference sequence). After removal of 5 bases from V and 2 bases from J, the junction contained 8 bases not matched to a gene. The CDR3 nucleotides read TGTGCCAGCAGTCCGGACAGGGTCAGTGGCAATCAGCCCCAGCATTTT. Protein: CASSPDRVSGNQPQHF.

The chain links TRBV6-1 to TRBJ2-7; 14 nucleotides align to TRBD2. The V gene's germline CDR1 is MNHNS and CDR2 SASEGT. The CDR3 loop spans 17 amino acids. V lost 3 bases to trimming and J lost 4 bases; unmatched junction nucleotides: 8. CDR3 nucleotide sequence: TGTGCCAGCAGTGATCTGACTAGCGGGGGGGCCAGGTACGAGCAGTACTTC. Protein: CASSDLTSGGARYEQYF.

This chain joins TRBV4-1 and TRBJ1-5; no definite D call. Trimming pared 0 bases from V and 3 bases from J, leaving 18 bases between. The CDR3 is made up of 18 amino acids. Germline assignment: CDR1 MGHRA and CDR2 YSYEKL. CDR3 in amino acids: CASSQDRGISTFNQPQHF. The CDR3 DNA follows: TGCGCCAGCAGCCAAGATCGGGGAATTAGCACCTTCAATCAGCCCCAGCATTTT.

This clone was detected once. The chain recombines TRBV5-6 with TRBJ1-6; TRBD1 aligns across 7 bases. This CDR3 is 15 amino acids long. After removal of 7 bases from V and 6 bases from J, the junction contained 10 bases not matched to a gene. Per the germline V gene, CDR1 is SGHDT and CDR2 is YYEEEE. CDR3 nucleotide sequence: TGTGCCAGCGCAAGGCGAACAGGGGTTAATTCACCCCTCCACTTT. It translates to CASARRTGVNSPLHF.

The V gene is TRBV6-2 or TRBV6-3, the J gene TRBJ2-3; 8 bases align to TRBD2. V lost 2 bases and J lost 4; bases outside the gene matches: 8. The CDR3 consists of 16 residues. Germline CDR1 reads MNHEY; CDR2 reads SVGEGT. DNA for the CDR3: TGTGCCAGCAGTTACCCCCGGGGGGGCCTCGCAGATACGCAGTATTTT. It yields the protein CASSYPRGGLADTQYF.

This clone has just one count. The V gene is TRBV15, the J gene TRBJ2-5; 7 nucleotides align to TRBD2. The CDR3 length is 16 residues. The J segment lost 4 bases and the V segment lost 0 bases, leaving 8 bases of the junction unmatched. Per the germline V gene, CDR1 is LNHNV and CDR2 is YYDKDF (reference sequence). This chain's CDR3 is CATSRDAVRGVETQYF. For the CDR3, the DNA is TGTGCCACCAGCAGAGATGCGGTCCGGGGGGTAGAGACCCAGTACTTC.

CDR3 sequence reads: CASRVGAGADTQYF. DNA for the CDR3: TGTGCCAGTAGGGTGGGGGCTGGTGCAGATACGCAGTATTTT. V usage is TRBV19 and J usage is TRBJ2-3; D might be TRBD1 (6 bases). The V gene's germline CDR1 is LNHDA and CDR2 SQIVND (reference sequence). V shed 6 bases and J shed 4 bases, with 14 bases lying between them. CDR3 length: 14 amino acids.